This T cell receptor beta chain was observed in a study of T cells in Graves' hyperthyroidism and ophthalmopathy. Study context: Specimen type is peripheral blood, collected at initial diagnosis prior to any treatment.

Trimming pared 4 bases from V and 5 bases from J, leaving 18 bases between. The CDR3 has 16 residues. Germline V lookup: CDR1 MGHRA, CDR2 YSYEKL. RNA transcripts gave rise to amplified TCR beta CDR3 regions. The study used the HTBI primer set for a first-round RT-PCR of the TCR CDR3. TCRdb independently ran MiXCR on the multiplex PCR reads; one entry per CDR3 protein. The sample includes about 600,000 distinct CDR3 sequences, about a sixth of them seen just once. The receptor was isolated from a woman aged 40 to 50 with Graves' ophthalmopathy. Sequenced sample: blood. The genes are TRBV4-1 and TRBJ2-1, with TRBD1 as a possible D gene (6 bases). The CDR3 loop is CASSPRTGNWNNEQFF. The CDR3 DNA follows: TGCGCCAGCAGCCCAAGAACAGGGAATTGGAACAATGAGCAGTTCTTC.